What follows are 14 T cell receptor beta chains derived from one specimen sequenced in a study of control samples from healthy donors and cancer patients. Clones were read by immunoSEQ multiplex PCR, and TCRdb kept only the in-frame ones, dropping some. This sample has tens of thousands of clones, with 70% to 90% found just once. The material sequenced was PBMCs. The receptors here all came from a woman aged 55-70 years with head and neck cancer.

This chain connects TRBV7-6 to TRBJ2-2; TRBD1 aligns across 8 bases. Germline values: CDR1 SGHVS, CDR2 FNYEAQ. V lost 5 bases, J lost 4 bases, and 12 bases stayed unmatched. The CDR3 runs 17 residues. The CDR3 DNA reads TGTGCCAGCAGCCCGGAGGACCGGGACAGGACCACCGGGGAGCTGTTTTTT. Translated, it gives CASSPEDRDRTTGELFF.

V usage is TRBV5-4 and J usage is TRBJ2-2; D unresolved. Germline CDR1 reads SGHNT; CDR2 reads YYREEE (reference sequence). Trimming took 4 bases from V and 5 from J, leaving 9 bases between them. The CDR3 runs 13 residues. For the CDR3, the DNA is TGTGCCAGCAGCCCCGACCCAACCGGGGAGCTGTTTTTT. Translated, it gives CASSPDPTGELFF.

This CDR3 is CASSQTSGKRGEQFF. The CDR3, as DNA: TGTGCCAGCAGTCAAACTAGCGGGAAAAGGGGTGAGCAGTTCTTC. J is TRBJ2-1 and V is TRBV7-2; 10 positions match TRBD2. Germline CDR1 and CDR2: SGHTA and FQGNSA. This CDR3 spans 15 amino acids. V shed 6 bases, J shed 9 bases, and the junction held 11 bases outside the gene matches.

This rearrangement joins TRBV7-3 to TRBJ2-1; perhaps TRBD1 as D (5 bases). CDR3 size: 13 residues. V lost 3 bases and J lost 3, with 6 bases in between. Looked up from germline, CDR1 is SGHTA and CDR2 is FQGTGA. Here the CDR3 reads CASSLDNYNEQFF. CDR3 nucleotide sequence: TGTGCCAGCAGCTTGGACAACTACAATGAGCAGTTCTTC.

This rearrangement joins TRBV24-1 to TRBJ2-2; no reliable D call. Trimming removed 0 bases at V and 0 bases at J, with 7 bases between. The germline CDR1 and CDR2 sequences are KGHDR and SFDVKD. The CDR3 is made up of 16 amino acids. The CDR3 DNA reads TGTGCCACCAGTGATTTGGCGTACCCGAACACCGGGGAGCTGTTTTTT. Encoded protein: CATSDLAYPNTGELFF.

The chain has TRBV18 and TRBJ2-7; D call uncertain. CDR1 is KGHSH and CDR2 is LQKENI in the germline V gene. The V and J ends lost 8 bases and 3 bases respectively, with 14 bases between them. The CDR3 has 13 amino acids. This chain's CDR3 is CASTMTSNYEQYF. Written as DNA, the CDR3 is TGTGCCAGCACGATGACAAGCAACTACGAGCAGTACTTC.

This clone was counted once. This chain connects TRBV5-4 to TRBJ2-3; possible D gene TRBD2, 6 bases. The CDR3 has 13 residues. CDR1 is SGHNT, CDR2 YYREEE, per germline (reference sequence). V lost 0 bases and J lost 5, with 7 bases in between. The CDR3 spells CASSLGGVDTQYF. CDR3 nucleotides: TGTGCCAGCAGCTTGGGGGGGGTAGATACGCAGTATTTT.

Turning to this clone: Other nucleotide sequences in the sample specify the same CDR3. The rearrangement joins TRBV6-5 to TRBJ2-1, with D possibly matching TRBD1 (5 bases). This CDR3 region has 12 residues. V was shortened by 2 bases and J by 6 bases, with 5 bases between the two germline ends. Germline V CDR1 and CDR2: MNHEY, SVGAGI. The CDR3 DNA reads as TGTGCCAGCAGTTACAGGGGCAATGAGCAGTTCTTC. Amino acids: CASSYRGNEQFF.

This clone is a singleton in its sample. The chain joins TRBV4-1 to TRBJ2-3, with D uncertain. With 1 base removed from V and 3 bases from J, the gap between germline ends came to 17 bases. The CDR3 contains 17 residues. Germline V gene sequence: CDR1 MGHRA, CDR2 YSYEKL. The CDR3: CASSQAPTLTPTDTQYF. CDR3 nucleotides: TGCGCCAGCAGCCAAGCGCCAACCTTGACTCCGACAGATACGCAGTATTTT.

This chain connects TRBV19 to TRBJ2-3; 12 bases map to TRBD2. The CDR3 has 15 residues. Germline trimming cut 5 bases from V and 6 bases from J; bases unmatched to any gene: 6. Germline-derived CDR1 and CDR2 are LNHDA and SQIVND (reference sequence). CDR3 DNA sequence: TGTGCCAGTAGTGACCTAGCGGGAGGGAGGGATACGCAGTATTTT. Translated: CASSDLAGGRDTQYF.

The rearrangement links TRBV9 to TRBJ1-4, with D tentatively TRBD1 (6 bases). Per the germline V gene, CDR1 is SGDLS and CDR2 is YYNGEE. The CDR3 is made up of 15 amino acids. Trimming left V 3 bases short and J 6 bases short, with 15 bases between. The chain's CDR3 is CASSALRGADEKLFF. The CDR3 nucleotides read TGTGCCAGCAGCGCCCTGCGGGGGGCGGATGAAAAACTGTTTTTT.

CDR3 loop: CASSVTSYQETQYF. Written as DNA, the CDR3 is TGTGCCAGCAGTGTAACTAGCTACCAAGAGACCCAGTACTTC. The rearrangement uses TRBV2 and TRBJ2-5, with D perhaps TRBD2 (6 bases). V was shortened by 4 bases and J by 0 bases, with 9 bases between the two germline ends. The CDR3 runs 14 residues. The germline CDR1 and CDR2 sequences are SNHLY and FYNNEI.

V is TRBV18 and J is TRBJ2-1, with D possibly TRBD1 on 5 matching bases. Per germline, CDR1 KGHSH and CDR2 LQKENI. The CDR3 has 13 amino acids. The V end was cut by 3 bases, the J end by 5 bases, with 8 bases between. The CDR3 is CASSPRQNNEQFF. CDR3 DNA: TGTGCCAGCTCACCGAGACAGAACAATGAGCAGTTCTTC. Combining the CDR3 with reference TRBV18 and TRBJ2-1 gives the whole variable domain NAGVMQNPRHLVRRRGQEARLRCSPMKGHSHVYWYRQLPEEGLKFMVYLQKENIIDESGMPKERFSAEFPKEGPSILRIQQVVRGDSAAYFCASSPRQNNEQFFGPGTRLTVL.

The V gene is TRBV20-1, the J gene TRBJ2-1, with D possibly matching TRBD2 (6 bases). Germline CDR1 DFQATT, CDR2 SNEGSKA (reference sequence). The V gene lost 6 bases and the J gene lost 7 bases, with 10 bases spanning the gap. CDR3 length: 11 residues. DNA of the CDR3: TGCAGTGCCAGCGGAGGGAATGAGCAGTTCTTC. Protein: CSASGGNEQFF.